This TCR beta chain was sequenced in a study of blood T cells in healthy people across ages. Broader study findings: Naive T cell percentage by flow cytometry tracked strongly with beta diversity. Relative to aged donors, long-lived donors carried more naive CD4+ cells and displayed higher diversity.

Ten or more counts support this clonotype. The target antigen is unknown. The length of the CDR3 is 13 residues. V dropped 5 bases and J dropped 5 bases, with 15 bases sitting between them. Germline-derived CDR1 and CDR2 are DFQATT and SNEGSKA (reference sequence). Next came a second PCR, run for about 6 to 12 cycles, which used a sample-barcoded 5' primer along with a J-beta primer mix. Each cDNA molecule was tagged by a template-switch adaptor with 12 random nucleotides. TCRdb passed the 5' RACE reads through MiXCR, listing each CDR3 protein once. The sample includes just under 750,000 distinct CDR3 sequences, approximately 21% seen only once; the top ten take around a fifth.

The genes are TRBV20-1 and TRBJ1-1, with D unresolved. The sequencing sample was made of blood. This receptor was identified in a man between 70 and 80 years old in good health. The CDR3 spells CSARYSIATEAFF. CDR3 coding DNA: TGCAGTGCTCGTTACAGTATCGCGACTGAAGCTTTCTTT.